This is a list of T cell receptor beta chains from one sample in a study of intratumoral heterogeneity in liver cancer. Generated by immunoSEQ multiplex PCR, the TCRdb table keeps only in-frame clones and is missing some. The sample records approximately 3,500 clones, roughly 49% being singletons. Material: tumor tissue, obtained before any cancer treatment. These receptors were taken from a man between 70 and 80 years old with hepatocellular carcinoma. Both conserved end residues are part of each CDR3. D genes are given only for firm matches. Clone size appears in some rows only: once, few, many, or a class for an expanded clone.

V gene	J gene	D gene	clone size	CDR3 DNA	CDR3 protein
TRBV6-5	TRBJ2-2	.	medium-sized	TGTGCCAGCAGTTCACCCCTTCGGGGGACCGGGGAGCTGTTTTTT	CASSSPLRGTGELFF
TRBV12-3/TRBV12-4	TRBJ2-2	.	.	TGTGCCAGCAGTCTACCCGGGGAGCTGTTTTTT	CASSLPGELFF
TRBV18	TRBJ2-2	.	medium-sized	TGTGCCAGCTCACCAGGACAATCTCCCACCGGGGAGCTGTTTTTT	CASSPGQSPTGELFF
TRBV3-1/TRBV3-2	TRBJ1-2	TRBD1	.	TGTGCCAGCAGCCAAGAGGGACAGGGTTTCTATGGCTACACCTTC	CASSQEGQGFYGYTF
TRBV4-3	TRBJ1-2	TRBD1	.	TGCGCCAGCAGCCAAGTCCGGGACAGGGGATCTTATGGCTACACCTTC	CASSQVRDRGSYGYTF
TRBV7-9	TRBJ1-2	.	.	TGTGCCAGCAGCTTAGGGATTAACTATGGCTACACCTTC	CASSLGINYGYTF
TRBV14	TRBJ1-2	.	large	TGTGCCAGCAGCCTATTCGCACACAACTATGGCTACACCTTC	CASSLFAHNYGYTF
TRBV18	TRBJ2-1	TRBD1	.	TGTGCCAGCTCAACCCGGACAGGGCGGGACAATGAGCAGTTCTTC	CASSTRTGRDNEQFF
TRBV7-9	TRBJ2-1	.	medium-sized	TGTGCCAGCAGCCTTGGGACGAATGAGCAGTTCTTC	CASSLGTNEQFF
TRBV9	TRBJ1-6	.	.	TGTGCCAGCAGCGAGGCCTCGAGTTCACCCCTCCACTTT	CASSEASSSPLHF
TRBV7-7	TRBJ2-5	TRBD1	once	TGTGCTAGCAGCTTGAGAACGACAGGGCGTGGGGAGACCCAGTACTTC	CASSLRTTGRGETQYF
TRBV7-2	TRBJ1-2	TRBD1	few	TGTGCCAGCAGCTTAGGGGGACAGTACTATGGCTACACCTTC	CASSLGGQYYGYTF
TRBV28	TRBJ2-1	.	few	TGTGCCAGCAGGCCGGCGGGCGGGGACTACAATGAGCAGTTCTTC	CASRPAGGDYNEQFF
TRBV30	TRBJ1-2	.	medium-sized	TGTGCCTGGAGTGTAAATTGGGTGTGGGGCTACACCTTC	CAWSVNWVWGYTF
TRBV5-6	TRBJ2-7	.	.	TGTGCCAGCAGCAGGGGGGGTTTAACCTACGAGCAGTACTTC	CASSRGGLTYEQYF
TRBV6-1	TRBJ2-7	TRBD1	.	TGTGCCAGCAGTTGGGACAGGATATACGAGCAGTACTTC	CASSWDRIYEQYF
TRBV10-2	TRBJ1-3	.	.	TGCGCCAGCAGCCCGGGGCACCTTACCCGCTCTGGAAACACCATATATTTT	CASSPGHLTRSGNTIYF
TRBV7-9	TRBJ2-1	TRBD2	few	TGTGCCAGCAGCTTAGCCTCTAGCGGCAATGAGCAGTTCTTC	CASSLASSGNEQFF
TRBV4-2	TRBJ1-6	.	few	TGTGCCAGCAGCCAAGATATCAGGACAGCCTATAATTCACCCCTCCACTTT	CASSQDIRTAYNSPLHF